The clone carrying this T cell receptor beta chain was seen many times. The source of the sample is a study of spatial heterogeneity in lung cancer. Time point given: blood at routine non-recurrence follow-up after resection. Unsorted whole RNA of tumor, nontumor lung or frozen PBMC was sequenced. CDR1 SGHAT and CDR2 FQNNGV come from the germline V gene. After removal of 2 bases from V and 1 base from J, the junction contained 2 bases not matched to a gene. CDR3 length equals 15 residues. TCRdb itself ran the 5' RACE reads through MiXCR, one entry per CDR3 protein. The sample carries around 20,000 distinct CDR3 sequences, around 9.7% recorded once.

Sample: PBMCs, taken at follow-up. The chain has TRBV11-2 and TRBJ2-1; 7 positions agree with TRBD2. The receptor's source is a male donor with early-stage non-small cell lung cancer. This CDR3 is CASSLFGGSYNEQFF. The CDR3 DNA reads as TGTGCCAGCAGCTTATTCGGGGGGTCCTACAATGAGCAGTTCTTC.